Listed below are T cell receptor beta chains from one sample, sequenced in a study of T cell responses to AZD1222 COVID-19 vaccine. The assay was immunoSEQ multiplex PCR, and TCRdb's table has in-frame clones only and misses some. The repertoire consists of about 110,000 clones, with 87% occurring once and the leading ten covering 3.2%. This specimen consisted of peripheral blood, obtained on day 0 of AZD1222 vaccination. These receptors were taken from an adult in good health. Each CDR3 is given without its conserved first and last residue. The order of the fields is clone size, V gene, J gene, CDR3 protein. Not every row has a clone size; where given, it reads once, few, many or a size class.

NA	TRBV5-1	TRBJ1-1	ASRPDRGRSTEAF
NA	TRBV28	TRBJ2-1	ASRRAGGPPNEQF
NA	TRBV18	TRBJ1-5	ASSPGQEYQPQH
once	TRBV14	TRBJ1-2	ASSPIRALGYT
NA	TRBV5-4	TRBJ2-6	ASSTIWGSGANVLT
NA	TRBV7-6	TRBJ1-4	ASSPRGDYEKLF
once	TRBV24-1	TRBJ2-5	ATSAPTGTETQY
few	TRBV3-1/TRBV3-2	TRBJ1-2	ASSQGLDGYT
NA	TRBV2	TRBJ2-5	ASSELYQETQY
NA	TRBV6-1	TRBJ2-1	ASSDEFREWINEQF
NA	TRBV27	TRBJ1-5	ASSFRGRGQPQH
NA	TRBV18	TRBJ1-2	ASSPTPDPNYGYT
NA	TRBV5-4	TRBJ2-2	ASSYPTGATPTGELF
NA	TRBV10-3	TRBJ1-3	AISGRQGAGNTIY
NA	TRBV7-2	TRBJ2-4	ASSLVIGVAKNIQY
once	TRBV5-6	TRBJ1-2	ASSLDSGYGYT
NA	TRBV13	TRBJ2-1	ASSRGTSGVNEQF
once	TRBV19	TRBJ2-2	ASSIGSNTGELF
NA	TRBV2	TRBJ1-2	ASGTGYGYT
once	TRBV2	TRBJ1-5	ASSDLYSNQPQH
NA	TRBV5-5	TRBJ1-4	ASSLDPGRANEKLF
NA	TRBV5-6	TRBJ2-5	ASSPTLTSGSQETQY
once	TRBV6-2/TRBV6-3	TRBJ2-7	ASSYDPYEQY
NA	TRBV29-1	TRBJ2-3	SVEATTDTQY
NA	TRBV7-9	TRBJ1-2	ASSGQKGQGGGYGYT
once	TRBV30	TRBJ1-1	ACTPQGAEAF
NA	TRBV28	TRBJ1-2	ASSFGDRAGYT
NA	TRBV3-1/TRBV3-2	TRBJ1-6	ASSQAPGTGNSPLH
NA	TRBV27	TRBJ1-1	ASSRGLEAF
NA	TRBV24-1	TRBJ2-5	ATSEGSQETQY
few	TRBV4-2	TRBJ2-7	ASSQEGLERSYEQY
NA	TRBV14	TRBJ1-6	ASSQGTSSPLH
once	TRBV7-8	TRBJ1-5	ASSSERTSNQPQH
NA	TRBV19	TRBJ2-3	ASSTLAGGSTDTQY
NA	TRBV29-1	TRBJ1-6	SVGGDRGSPLH
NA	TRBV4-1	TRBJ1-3	ASSQDGFRDRRDSGNTIY
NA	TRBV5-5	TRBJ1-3	ASSLEAGSSGNTIY
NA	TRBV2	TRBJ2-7	ASSELRQGAGEQY
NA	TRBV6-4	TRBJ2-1	ASSPLADSYNEQF
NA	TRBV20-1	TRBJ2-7	SARDGRKQY
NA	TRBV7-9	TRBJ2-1	ASSSDNYNEQF
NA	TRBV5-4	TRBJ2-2	ASSHYKGPNTGELF
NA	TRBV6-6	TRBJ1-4	ASSYEGAVVLF
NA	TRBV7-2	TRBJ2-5	ASSTGWETQY
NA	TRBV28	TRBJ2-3	ASSQGGGEAGKFQGTQY
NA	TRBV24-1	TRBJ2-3	ATSDGDPTDTQY
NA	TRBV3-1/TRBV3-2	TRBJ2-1	ASSLRQGANRQF